This T cell receptor (beta chain) was documented in a study of T cells in Graves' hyperthyroidism and ophthalmopathy. Study context: Before any treatment, at initial diagnosis, peripheral blood was collected.

Regions amplified from RNA transcripts were the TCR beta CDR3 regions. HTBI primers were the set used in a first-round RT-PCR of the TCR CDR3. TCRdb recomputed calls from the multiplex PCR reads with MiXCR, one row per CDR3 protein. The table includes about 360,000 distinct CDR3 sequences, more than 20% detected once. V was pared by 2 bases and J by 3 bases, with 11 bases between. Per the germline V gene, CDR1 is SQVTM and CDR2 is ANQGSEA. The CDR3 length is 14 residues. Sequences were obtained from blood. The rearrangement links TRBV29-1 to TRBJ2-1; D not resolved. The receptor was derived from a man aged 50-59 years with Graves' hyperthyroidism. The CDR3 DNA reads as TGCAGCGTTGAATTAGCCGCTCTCTACAATGAGCAGTTCTTC. This translates into CSVELAALYNEQFF.